A selection of T cell receptor beta chains follows, all from one sample in a study of vaccination effects on CD4 cells after COVID-19. The data were produced by immunoSEQ multiplex PCR, yet TCRdb's version contains in-frame clones alone and is incomplete. The sample comprises tens of thousands of clones, approximately 72% of which are singletons, and around 30% rests with the top ten. These receptors lack a known antigen. This specimen consisted of CD4+ T cells from PBMCs cultured with a peptide pool, obtained before COVID-19 vaccination. The receptor source for this set is a human donor who had a prior SARS-CoV-2 infection. Each CDR3 is given with its conserved first and last residue. A D gene is named only where the DNA matches it firmly. Size tells how often a clone was seen (once, few, many) or the class of an expanded clone, and some rows leave it out.

>TRBJ2-7|TRBV28|.|TRBD2
CASSSYPGLGTYEQYF
TGTGCCAGCAGTTCGTACCCGGGACTAGGGACCTACGAGCAGTACTTC
>TRBJ1-2|TRBV6-5|.|.
CASSPRLGYGYTF
TGTGCCAGCAGCCCCAGGTTGGGCTATGGCTACACCTTC
>TRBJ2-2|TRBV18|.|.
CASSPGTRGATGELFF
TGTGCCAGCTCACCAGGAACTAGGGGTGCCACCGGGGAGCTGTTTTTT
>TRBJ1-6|TRBV3-1/TRBV3-2|.|.
CASSQRVSPLHF
TGTGCCAGCAGCCAAAGGGTTTCACCCCTCCACTTT
>TRBJ2-5|TRBV7-3|.|.
CASSLNSGREETQYF
TGTGCCAGCAGCTTAAATAGCGGCAGGGAAGAGACCCAGTACTTC
>TRBJ2-3|TRBV12-3/TRBV12-4|.|.
CASSFSTDTQYF
TGTGCCAGCAGTTTTTCCACAGATACGCAGTATTTT
>TRBJ2-3|TRBV6-4|.|.
CASSPGGSTDTQYF
TGTGCCAGCAGTCCCGGCGGTAGCACAGATACGCAGTATTTT
>TRBJ2-7|TRBV18|.|.
CASSPPGRSGIGEQYF
TGTGCCAGCTCACCCCCAGGCCGCTCAGGAATCGGCGAGCAGTACTTC
>TRBJ2-5|TRBV15|.|TRBD1
CATSRTGTVVGETQYF
TGTGCCACCAGCAGGACAGGGACGGTCGTGGGAGAGACCCAGTACTTC
>TRBJ1-1|TRBV7-6|few|TRBD1
CASSPSVGQLNTEAFF
TGTGCCAGCAGCCCATCTGTGGGACAGCTAAACACTGAAGCTTTCTTT
>TRBJ2-4|TRBV9|.|TRBD2
CAGPRGGGVENIQYF
TGTGCCGGTCCGCGGGGCGGGGGGGTCGAAAACATTCAGTACTTC
>TRBJ2-7|TRBV4-2|.|.
CASSQGDPFRDASYEQYF
TGTGCCAGCAGCCAAGGGGACCCTTTTCGGGACGCCTCCTACGAGCAGTACTTC
>TRBJ2-5|TRBV5-1|.|TRBD2
CASSLVGSGSGVKETQYF
TGCGCCAGCAGCTTGGTGGGGTCGGGTAGCGGGGTTAAAGAGACCCAGTACTTC
>TRBJ2-3|TRBV18|.|.
CASSPTTPDGVGTDTQYF
TGTGCCAGCTCACCAACGACACCCGACGGGGTGGGCACAGATACGCAGTATTTT